This T cell receptor (beta chain) appears in the sequencing data of a study of shared clonotypes between healthy human individuals. V dropped 4 bases and J dropped 6; count of bases not matched to a gene: 12. CDR3 length: 15 residues. CDR1 and CDR2 (germline): SGHNT, YYREEE (reference sequence). Clones were sequenced by immunoSEQ multiplex PCR, and TCRdb holds only the in-frame ones, with some missing. The sample records 2.3 million or so clones, more than 85% being singletons. This TCR derives from a man between 18 and 35 years old in good health. Some clones in this sample may be carry-over from other donors' samples. The chain links TRBV5-4 to TRBJ1-2; 7 bases map to TRBD1. The sample comprised naive CD4+ T cells from PBMCs. The subset was: CD45RA+ positively selected. This CDR3 reads CASSQLTGKYDGYTF. For the CDR3, the DNA is TGTGCCAGCAGCCAACTGACAGGGAAGTACGATGGCTACACCTTC.